Detailed here is one TCR beta chain. Its antigen is currently unknown. This entry is derived from a study of CD8+ T cells in alopecia areata. The trim removed 3 bases at V and 3 bases at J, leaving 4 bases unmatched. Germline assignment: CDR1 SGHRS and CDR2 YFSETQ. CDR3 length equals 15 residues. Extracted RNA was reverse transcribed into cDNA, the sequencing template. The assay was immunoSEQ multiplex PCR, and TCRdb's table has in-frame clones only and misses some. The sample has some 4,000 clones; about 62% are singletons. General observations from the study: Elevated clonality characterized lesional scalp relative to normal scalp, particularly in alopecia totalis/universalis.

As to treatment: oral pan-JAK inhibitor, 5-10 mg twice daily. Peripheral blood and lesional scalp punch biopsies came from alopecia areata patients. The specimen was skin, collected at week 4, from a patient treated with tofacitinib. The V call is TRBV5-1, the J call TRBJ2-7; 12 nucleotides match TRBD2. This receptor was identified in a human donor with alopecia areata. DNA of the CDR3: TGCGCCAGCAGCTCCACTAGCGGGAGGAACTACGAGCAGTACTTC. It encodes CASSSTSGRNYEQYF.